The 4 T cell receptor beta chains below were found in one sample sequenced in a study of blood T cells in healthy people across ages. It was with a sample-barcoded 5' primer and a J-beta primer mix that a second PCR of roughly 7 to 12 cycles was run. Via MiXCR, TCRdb re-called the 5' RACE reads, giving one row per CDR3 protein. The sample carries 450,000 to 700,000 distinct CDR3 sequences, approximately 30% recorded once. Sequenced input: blood. The source of these receptors is a woman in her seventies in good health.

A remark on this clonotype: The junction differs from germline at one of its ends, possibly a read error. V and J are TRBV6-1 and TRBJ1-3; D gene ambiguous. There are 13 residues in the CDR3. Germline V gene sequence: CDR1 MNHNS, CDR2 SASEGT. CDR3 protein: CASSENEGNTIYF. CDR3 DNA sequence: TGCGCCAGCAGTGAAAACGAGGGAAACACCATATATTTT.

In its sample, this clonotype was seen a few times. V gene TRBV5-1 combines with J gene TRBJ1-1; D is unresolved. The V end lost 2 bases, the J end lost 6 bases, and 14 bases lay between the germline ends. From germline, CDR1 is SGHRS and CDR2 YFSETQ. The CDR3 extends over 14 amino acids. The CDR3 coding sequence is TGCGCCAGCAGCTTACGATCCCTGGACGCTGAAGCTTTCTTT. Residues: CASSLRSLDAEAFF.

The rearrangement uses TRBV7-2 and TRBJ1-2; D may be TRBD1 (5 bases). From germline, CDR1 is SGHTA and CDR2 FQGNSA. The CDR3 is 14 residues long. Trimming cost V 6 bases and J 3 bases, with 14 bases left between them. The CDR3 DNA reads as TGTGCCAGCAGTCCCCGAGGGGTCTACTATGGCTACACCTTC. Its protein product is CASSPRGVYYGYTF.

The chain couples TRBV24-1 to TRBJ2-5; the match to TRBD1 covers 8 bases. The junction had 6 bases not matched to a gene; V was cut back by 2 bases and J by 5 bases. The CDR3 is made up of 15 amino acids. CDR1 KGHDR and CDR2 SFDVKD come from the germline V gene. The CDR3 DNA reads TGTGCCACCAGTGATTCCAGGGGGCTTGAGGAGACCCAGTACTTC. It encodes CATSDSRGLEETQYF.